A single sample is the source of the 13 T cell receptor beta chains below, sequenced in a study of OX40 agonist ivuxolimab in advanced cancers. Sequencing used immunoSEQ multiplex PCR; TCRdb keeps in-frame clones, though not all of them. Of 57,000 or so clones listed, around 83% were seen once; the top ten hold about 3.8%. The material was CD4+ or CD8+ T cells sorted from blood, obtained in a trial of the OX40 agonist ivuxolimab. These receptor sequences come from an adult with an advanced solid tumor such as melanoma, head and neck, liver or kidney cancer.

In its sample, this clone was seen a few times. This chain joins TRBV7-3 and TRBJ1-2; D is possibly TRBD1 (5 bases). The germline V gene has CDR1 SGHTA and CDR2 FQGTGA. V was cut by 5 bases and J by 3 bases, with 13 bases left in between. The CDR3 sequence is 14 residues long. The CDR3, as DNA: TGTGCCAGCAGCCCAGGTGGGACCCACTATGGCTACACCTTC. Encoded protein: CASSPGGTHYGYTF. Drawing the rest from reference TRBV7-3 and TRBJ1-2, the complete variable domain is GAGVSQTPSNKVTEKGKYVELRCDPISGHTALYWYRQSLGQGPEFLIYFQGTGAADDSGLPNDRFFAVRPEGSVSTLKIQRTERGDSAVYLCASSPGGTHYGYTFGSGTRLTVV.

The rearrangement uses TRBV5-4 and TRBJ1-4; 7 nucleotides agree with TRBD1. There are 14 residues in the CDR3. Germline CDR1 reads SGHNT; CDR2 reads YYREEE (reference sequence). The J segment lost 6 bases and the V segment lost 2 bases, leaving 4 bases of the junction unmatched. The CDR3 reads CASSLLGTDEKLFF. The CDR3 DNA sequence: TGTGCCAGCAGCTTACTAGGGACAGATGAAAAACTGTTTTTT.

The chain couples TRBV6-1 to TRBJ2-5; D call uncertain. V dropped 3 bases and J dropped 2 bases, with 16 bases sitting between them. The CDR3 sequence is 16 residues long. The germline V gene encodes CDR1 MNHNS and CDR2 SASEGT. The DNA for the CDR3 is TGTGCCAGCAGTGATTCCCCCGCGACGCTTCAAGAGACCCAGTACTTC. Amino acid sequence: CASSDSPATLQETQYF.

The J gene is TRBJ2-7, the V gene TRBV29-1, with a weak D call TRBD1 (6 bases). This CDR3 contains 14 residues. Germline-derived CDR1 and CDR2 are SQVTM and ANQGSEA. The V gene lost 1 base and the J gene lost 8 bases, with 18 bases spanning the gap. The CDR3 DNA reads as TGCAGCGTTGAAGTGGCCAGGGGAACGGTCCAGCAGTACTTC. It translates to CSVEVARGTVQQYF.

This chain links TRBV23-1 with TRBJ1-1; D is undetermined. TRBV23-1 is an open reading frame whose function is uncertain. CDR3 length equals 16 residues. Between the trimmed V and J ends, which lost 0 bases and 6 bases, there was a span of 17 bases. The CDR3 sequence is CASSQSSAVPGAEAFF. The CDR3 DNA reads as TGCGCCAGCAGTCAATCCTCGGCCGTCCCCGGCGCTGAAGCTTTCTTT.

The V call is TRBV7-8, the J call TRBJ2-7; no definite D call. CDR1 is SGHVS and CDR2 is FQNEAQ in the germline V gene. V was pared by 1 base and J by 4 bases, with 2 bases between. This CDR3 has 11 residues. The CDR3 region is CASSLEYEQYF. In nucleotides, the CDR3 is TGTGCCAGCAGCTTAGAGTACGAGCAGTACTTC.

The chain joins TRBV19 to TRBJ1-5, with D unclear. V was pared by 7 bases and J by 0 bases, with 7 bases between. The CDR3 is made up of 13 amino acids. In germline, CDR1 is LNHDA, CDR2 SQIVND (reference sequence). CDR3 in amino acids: CASNVDSNQPQHF. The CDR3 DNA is TGTGCCAGTAACGTGGATAGCAATCAGCCCCAGCATTTT.

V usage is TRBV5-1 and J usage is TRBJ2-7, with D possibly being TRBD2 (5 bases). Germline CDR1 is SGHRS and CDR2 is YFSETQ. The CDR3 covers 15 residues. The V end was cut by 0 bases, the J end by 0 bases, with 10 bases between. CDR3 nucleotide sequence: TGCGCCAGCAGCTTGGTGGCTAGCCGCTCCTACGAGCAGTACTTC. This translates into CASSLVASRSYEQYF.

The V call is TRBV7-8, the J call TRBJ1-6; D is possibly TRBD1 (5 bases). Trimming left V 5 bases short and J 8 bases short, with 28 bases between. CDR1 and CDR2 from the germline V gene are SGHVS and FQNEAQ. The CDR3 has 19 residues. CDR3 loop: CASSPVRAGLQPLYSPLHF. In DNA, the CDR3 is TGTGCCAGCAGCCCAGTCAGGGCAGGCCTCCAACCCTTATATTCACCCCTCCACTTT.

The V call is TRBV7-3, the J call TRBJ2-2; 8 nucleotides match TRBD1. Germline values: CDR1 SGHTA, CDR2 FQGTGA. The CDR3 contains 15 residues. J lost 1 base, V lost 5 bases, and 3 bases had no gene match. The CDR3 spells CASSPDRENTGELFF. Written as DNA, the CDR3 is TGTGCCAGCAGCCCGGACAGGGAGAACACCGGGGAGCTGTTTTTT.

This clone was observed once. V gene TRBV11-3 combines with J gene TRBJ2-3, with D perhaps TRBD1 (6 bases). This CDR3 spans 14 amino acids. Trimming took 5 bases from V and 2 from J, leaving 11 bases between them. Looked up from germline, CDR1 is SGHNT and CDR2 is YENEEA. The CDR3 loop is CASSMGHLTDTQYF. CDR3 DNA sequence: TGTGCCAGCAGCATGGGACACCTCACAGATACGCAGTATTTT.

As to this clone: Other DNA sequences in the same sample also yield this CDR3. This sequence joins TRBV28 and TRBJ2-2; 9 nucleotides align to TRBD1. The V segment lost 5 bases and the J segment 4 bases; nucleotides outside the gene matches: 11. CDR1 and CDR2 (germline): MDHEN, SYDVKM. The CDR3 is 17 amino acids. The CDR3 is CASSLIQGARGTGELFF. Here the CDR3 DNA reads TGTGCCAGCAGTCTTATACAGGGGGCGCGGGGCACCGGGGAGCTGTTTTTT.

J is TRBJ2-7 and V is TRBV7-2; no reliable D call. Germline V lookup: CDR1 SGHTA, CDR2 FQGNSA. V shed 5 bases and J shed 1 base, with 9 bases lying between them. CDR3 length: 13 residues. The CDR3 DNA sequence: TGTGCCAGCAGCGCAACAGTTTCCTACGAGCAGTACTTC. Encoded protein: CASSATVSYEQYF. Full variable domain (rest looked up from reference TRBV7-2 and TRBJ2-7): GAGVSQSPSNKVTEKGKDVELRCDPISGHTALYWYRQSLGQGLEFLIYFQGNSAPDKSGLPSDRFSAERTGGSVSTLTIQRTQQEDSAVYLCASSATVSYEQYFGPGTRLTVT.